This TCR beta chain was observed in a study of blood T cell repertoires in COVID-19 (dated by TCRdb to 2019 to 2021). About the investigation overall: Collaborator samples came from the United States, Italy and Spain and covered acute and convalescent phases of COVID-19. The material from the prospective study consisted of cDNA or gDNA derived from T cells, B-cell-depleted T cells, or PBMCs. Subjects who had been exposed to COVID-19, were actively infected with it, or had recovered from it provided the deeply sampled blood TCRbeta repertoires that made up the dataset. The repertoires were released in a freely available public database intended as a resource for research on the immune response to SARS-CoV-2. The samples were drawn from the first 160 participants of the ongoing ImmuneRACE study and from roughly 1,300 subjects provided by 6 global collaborators. Nearly every sample came with metadata listing a de-identified subject ID, COVID-19 status, age in years and sex. Where available, HLA class I and class II types were taken from metadata supplied by the sample provider and were not determined by assay-based typing.

General conclusions and limits of the study: The amount of clinical and demographic metadata varied by source and participant and was provided uncurated.

With respect to this clone: Its antigen has not been determined. Per-base quality was not reported, and no clone a single base away is much larger than it.

V lost 6 bases and J lost 3 bases, and the count of bases not matched to a germline gene is 7. The CDR3 numbers 15 residues from cysteine through phenylalanine. The read is trimmed to its CDR3 DNA, 45 bases read in frame from base 1. Based on the germline V gene, the CDR1 and CDR2 sequences are MNHEY and SVGAGI. Collaborating institutions collected whole blood in K2EDTA tubes following their own protocols. Collaborator samples were shipped for TCRbeta analysis as frozen whole blood, isolated PBMCs, or DNA extracted from either sample type. TCRbeta CDR3 regions were amplified from genomic DNA by means of the immunoSEQ Assay, a bias-controlled multiplex PCR. Under the source paper's analysis protocol: The number of nucleated cells in each sample was estimated by amplification of reference gene primers within the assay. To quantify the absolute abundance of each unique TCRbeta CDR3 rearrangement, sequence reads were collapsed and filtered. For each sample, productive Simpson clonality was calculated as the square root of Simpson's diversity index across productive rearrangements. TCRdb limited this immuneACCESS table to in-frame rearrangements with V and J called. A share of clones is missing; checked studies link under half to unresolved V genes, and the rest is unexplained. From that table come the V and J calls and clone size; the DNA was used to work out D and trimming. A total of around 120,000 clones appear in this sample, approximately 71% of them only once. In total, the top ten clones hold under 2.5% of the sample.

The sample consisted of peripheral blood. The rearranged segments are TRBV6-5 and TRBJ2-2; TRBD1 agrees with 7 junctional bases. This TCR was recovered from a woman aged 65 to 85 with acute or convalescent COVID-19. DNA sequence: TGTGCCAGCAGGGTACAGGGGCTGGACACCGGGGAGCTGTTTTTT. Translation gives CASRVQGLDTGELFF.